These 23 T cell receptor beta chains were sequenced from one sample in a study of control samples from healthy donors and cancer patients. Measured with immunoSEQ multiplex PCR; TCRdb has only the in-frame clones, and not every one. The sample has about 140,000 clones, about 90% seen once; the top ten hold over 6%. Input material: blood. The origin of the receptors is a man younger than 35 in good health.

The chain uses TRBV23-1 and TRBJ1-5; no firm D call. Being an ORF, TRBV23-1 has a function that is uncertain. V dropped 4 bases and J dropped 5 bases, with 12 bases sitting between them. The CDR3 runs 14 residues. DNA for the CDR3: TGCGCCAGCAGTCTTCCAACAGACGATCAGCCCCAGCATTTT. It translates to CASSLPTDDQPQHF.

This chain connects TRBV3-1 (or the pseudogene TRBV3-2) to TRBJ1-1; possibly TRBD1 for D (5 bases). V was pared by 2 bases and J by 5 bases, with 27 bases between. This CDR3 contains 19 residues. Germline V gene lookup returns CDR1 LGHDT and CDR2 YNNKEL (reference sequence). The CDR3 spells CASSQRVGRGTSYGTEAFF. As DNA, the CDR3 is TGTGCCAGCAGCCAACGGGTAGGGAGAGGGACCTCCTACGGGACTGAAGCTTTCTTT.

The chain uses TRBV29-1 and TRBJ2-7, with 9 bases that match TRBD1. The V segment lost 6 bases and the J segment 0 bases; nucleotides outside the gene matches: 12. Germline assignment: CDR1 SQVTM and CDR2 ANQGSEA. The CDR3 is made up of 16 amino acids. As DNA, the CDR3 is TGCAGCGTCGCCCGGGACAGGGTTGAATCCTCCTACGAGCAGTACTTC. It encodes CSVARDRVESSYEQYF.

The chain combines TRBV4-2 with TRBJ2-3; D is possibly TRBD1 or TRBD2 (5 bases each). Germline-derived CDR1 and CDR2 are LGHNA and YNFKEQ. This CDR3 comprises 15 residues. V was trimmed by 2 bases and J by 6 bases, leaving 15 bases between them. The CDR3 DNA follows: TGTGCCAGCAGCCAAAAGTCGGCAGGGACCGATACGCAGTATTTT. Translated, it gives CASSQKSAGTDTQYF.

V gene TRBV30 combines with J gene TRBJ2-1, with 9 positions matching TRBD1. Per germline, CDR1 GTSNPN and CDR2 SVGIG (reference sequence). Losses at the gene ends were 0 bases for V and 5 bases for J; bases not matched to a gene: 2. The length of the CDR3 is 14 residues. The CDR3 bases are TGTGCCTGGAGTGTGGGACAGGGAAACAATGAGCAGTTCTTC. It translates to CAWSVGQGNNEQFF.

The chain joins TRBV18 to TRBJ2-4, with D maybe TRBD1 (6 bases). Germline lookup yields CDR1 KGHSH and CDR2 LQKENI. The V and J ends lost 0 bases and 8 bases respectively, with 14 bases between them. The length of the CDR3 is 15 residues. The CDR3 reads CASSPPAGTSDIQYF. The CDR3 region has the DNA TGTGCCAGCTCACCACCGGCCGGGACATCGGACATTCAGTACTTC. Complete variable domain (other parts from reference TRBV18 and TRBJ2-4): NAGVMQNPRHLVRRRGQEARLRCSPMKGHSHVYWYRQLPEEGLKFMVYLQKENIIDESGMPKERFSAEFPKEGPSILRIQQVVRGDSAAYFCASSPPAGTSDIQYFGAGTRLSVL.

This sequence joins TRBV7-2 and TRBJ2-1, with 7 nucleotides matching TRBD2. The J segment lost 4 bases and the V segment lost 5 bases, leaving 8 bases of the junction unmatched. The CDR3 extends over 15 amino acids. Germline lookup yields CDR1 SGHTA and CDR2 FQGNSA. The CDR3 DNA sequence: TGTGCCAGCAGCCTAGGACTAGGTTCTTACAATGAGCAGTTCTTC. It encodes CASSLGLGSYNEQFF.

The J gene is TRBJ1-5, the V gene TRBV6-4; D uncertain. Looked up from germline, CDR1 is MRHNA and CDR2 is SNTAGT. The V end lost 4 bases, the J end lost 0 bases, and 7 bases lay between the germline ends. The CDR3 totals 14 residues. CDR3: CASSADHSNQPQHF. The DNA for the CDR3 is TGTGCCAGCAGTGCCGACCATAGCAATCAGCCCCAGCATTTT.

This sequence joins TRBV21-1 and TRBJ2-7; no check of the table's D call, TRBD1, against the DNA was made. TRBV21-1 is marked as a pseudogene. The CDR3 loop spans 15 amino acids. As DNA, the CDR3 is TGTGCCAGCAGCAAGAATGGACAGGGCGGGAACGAGCAGTACTTC. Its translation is CASSKNGQGGNEQYF.

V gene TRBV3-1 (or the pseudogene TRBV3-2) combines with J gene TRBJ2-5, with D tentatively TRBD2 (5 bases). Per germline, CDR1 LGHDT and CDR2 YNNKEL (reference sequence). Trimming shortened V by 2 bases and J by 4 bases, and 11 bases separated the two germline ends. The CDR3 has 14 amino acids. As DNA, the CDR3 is TGTGCCAGCAGCCAATGGGCTAGCTCAGAGACCCAGTACTTC. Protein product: CASSQWASSETQYF.

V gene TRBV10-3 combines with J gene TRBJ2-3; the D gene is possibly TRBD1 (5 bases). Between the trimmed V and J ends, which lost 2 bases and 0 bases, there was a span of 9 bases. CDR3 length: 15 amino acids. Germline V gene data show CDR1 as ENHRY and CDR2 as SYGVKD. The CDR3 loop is CAISEDSSSTDTQYF. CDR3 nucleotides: TGTGCCATCAGTGAGGACAGCTCTAGCACAGATACGCAGTATTTT.

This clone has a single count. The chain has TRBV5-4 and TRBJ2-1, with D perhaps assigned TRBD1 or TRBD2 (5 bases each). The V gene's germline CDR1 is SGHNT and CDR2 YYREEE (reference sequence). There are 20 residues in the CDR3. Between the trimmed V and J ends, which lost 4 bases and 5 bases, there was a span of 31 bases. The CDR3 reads CASSSRVRDGQSNLNNEQFF. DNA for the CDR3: TGTGCCAGCAGCAGCCGGGTAAGGGACGGACAATCAAATTTGAACAATGAGCAGTTCTTC.

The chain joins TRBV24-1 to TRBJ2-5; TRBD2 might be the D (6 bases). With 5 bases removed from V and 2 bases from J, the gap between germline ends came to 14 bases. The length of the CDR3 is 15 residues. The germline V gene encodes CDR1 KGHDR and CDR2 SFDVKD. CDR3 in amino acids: CATSGNGRRQETQYF. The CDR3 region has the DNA TGTGCCACCAGTGGGAATGGGAGGAGACAAGAGACCCAGTACTTC.

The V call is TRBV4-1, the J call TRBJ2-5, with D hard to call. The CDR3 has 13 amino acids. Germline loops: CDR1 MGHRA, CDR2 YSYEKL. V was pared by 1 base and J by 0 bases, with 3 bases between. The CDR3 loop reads CASSQGDQETQYF. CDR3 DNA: TGCGCCAGCAGCCAAGGGGACCAAGAGACCCAGTACTTC.

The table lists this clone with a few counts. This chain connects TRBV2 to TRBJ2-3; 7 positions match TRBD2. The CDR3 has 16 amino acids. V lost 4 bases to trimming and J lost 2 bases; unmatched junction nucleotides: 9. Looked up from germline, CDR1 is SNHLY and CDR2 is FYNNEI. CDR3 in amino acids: CASSVRGAGTTDTQYF. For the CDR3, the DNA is TGTGCCAGCAGTGTACGTGGAGCGGGGACCACAGATACGCAGTATTTT.

The chain's CDR3 is CASSSSMMGVTLHF. The CDR3, as DNA: TGTGCCAGCAGTTCATCGATGATGGGCGTGACCCTCCACTTT. V is TRBV27 and J is TRBJ1-6, with D uncertain. CDR1 MNHEY and CDR2 SMNVEV come from the germline V gene (reference sequence). V lost 4 bases and J 14 bases, leaving 18 bases between the germline ends. The CDR3 covers 14 residues.

In DNA, the CDR3 is TGTGCCTGGCAAATTCTTCATGAGCAGTTCTTC. It encodes CAWQILHEQFF. This chain connects TRBV30 to TRBJ2-1; D is unclear. The CDR3 runs 11 residues. Trimming took off 5 bases at V and 8 bases at J, with 10 bases between the two ends. Looked up from germline, CDR1 is GTSNPN and CDR2 is SVGIG (reference sequence). Drawing the rest from reference TRBV30 and TRBJ2-1, the complete variable domain is SQTIHQWPATLVQPVGSPLSLECTVEGTSNPNLYWYRQAAGRGLQLLFYSVGIGQISSEVPQNLSASRPQDRQFILSSKKLLLSDSGFYLCAWQILHEQFFGPGTRLTVL.

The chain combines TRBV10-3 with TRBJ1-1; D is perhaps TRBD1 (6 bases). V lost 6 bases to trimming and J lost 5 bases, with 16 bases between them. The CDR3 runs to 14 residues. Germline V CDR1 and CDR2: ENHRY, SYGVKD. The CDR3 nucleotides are TGTGCCATCAGCGAAGCCGGGACATGGACTGAAGCTTTCTTT. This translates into CAISEAGTWTEAFF.

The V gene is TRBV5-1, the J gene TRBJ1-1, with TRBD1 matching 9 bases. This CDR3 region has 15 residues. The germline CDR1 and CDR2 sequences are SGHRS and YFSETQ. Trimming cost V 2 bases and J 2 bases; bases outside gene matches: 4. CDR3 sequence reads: CASSFWTGANTEAFF. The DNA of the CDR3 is TGCGCCAGCAGCTTCTGGACAGGGGCCAACACTGAAGCTTTCTTT.

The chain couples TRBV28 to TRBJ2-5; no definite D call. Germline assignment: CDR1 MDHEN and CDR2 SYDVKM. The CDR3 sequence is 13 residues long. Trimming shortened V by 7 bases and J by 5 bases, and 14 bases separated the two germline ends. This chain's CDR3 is CASNLQVLETQYF. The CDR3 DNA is TGTGCCAGCAACCTCCAGGTTCTCGAGACCCAGTACTTC. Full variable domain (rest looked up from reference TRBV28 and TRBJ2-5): DVKVTQSSRYLVKRTGEKVFLECVQDMDHENMFWYRQDPGLGLRLIYFSYDVKMKEKGDIPEGYSVSREKKERFSLILESASTNQTSMYLCASNLQVLETQYFGPGTRLLVL.

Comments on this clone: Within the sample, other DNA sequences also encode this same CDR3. The CDR3 sequence: CASSPRRDSSGNTIYF. DNA for the CDR3: TGTGCCAGCAGCCCCCGGAGAGACAGCTCTGGAAACACCATATATTTT. The gene calls are TRBV7-2 and TRBJ1-3; tentatively, D is TRBD1 (5 bases). CDR3 length: 16 amino acids. CDR1 and CDR2 from the germline V gene are SGHTA and FQGNSA. V dropped 5 bases and J dropped 0 bases, with 14 bases sitting between them.

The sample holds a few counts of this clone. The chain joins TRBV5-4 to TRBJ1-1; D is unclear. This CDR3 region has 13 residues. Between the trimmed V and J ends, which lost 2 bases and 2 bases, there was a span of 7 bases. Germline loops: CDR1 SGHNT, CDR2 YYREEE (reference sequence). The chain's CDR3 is CASSFSHNTEAFF. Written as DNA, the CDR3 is TGTGCCAGCAGCTTTTCCCACAACACTGAAGCTTTCTTT.

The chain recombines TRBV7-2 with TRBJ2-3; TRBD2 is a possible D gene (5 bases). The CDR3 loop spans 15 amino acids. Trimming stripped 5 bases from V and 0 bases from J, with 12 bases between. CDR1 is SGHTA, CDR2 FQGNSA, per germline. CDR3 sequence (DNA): TGTGCCAGCAGCGCTCAAAGCGGAAGCACAGATACGCAGTATTTT. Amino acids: CASSAQSGSTDTQYF.